This T cell receptor beta chain was recovered during a study of OX40 agonist ivuxolimab in advanced cancers. V shed 7 bases and J shed 11 bases, with 14 bases lying between them. The CDR3 covers 11 residues. In germline, CDR1 is MNHEY, CDR2 SVGAGI. Generated by immunoSEQ multiplex PCR, the TCRdb table keeps only in-frame clones and is missing some. The repertoire holds about 64,000 clones, approximately 88% seen once, with approximately 2.2% in the top ten. This receptor was identified in an adult with an advanced solid tumor such as melanoma, head and neck, liver or kidney cancer. This rearrangement joins TRBV6-5 to TRBJ1-1; the D gene is possibly TRBD1 (6 bases). Sequenced material: CD4+ or CD8+ T cells sorted from blood, taken in a trial of the OX40 agonist ivuxolimab. Here the CDR3 DNA reads TGTGCCAGCACTATCGGGGGGCTGGCTTTCTTT. As protein: CASTIGGLAFF.